The T cell receptor beta chain described here comes from a study of post-analysis software for immune sequencing data. As for the study in general: Secondary progressive, relapsing-remitting and progressive-relapsing multiple sclerosis were among the included disease courses.

Included in the TCR beta cDNA libraries were unique molecular identifiers. Input amounts of roughly 1 to 10 million T cells were used. These gave some 500,000 cDNA molecules, so each molecule approximated one T cell. MiXCR, run by TCRdb on the PCR reads, gives a single entry per CDR3 protein. The sample includes some 690,000 distinct CDR3 sequences, roughly three fifths seen only once; the top ten take approximately 10%. Points from the study as a whole: Those samples that were prepared in the same batch co-clustered strongly by F measure. Normalized Chao1 diversity was significantly reduced in patients versus controls.

Remarks on this clonotype: The antigen remains undetermined.

The sample comprised blood. This sequence originates from a girl aged 2-15 years with multiple sclerosis.

The CDR3 here is CASSFRTTQETQYF. DNA for the CDR3: TGTGCCAGCAGCTTTCGGACAACCCAAGAGACCCAGTACTTC. The V gene is TRBV7-8, the J gene TRBJ2-5, with a weak D call TRBD1 (5 bases). The germline V gene encodes CDR1 SGHVS and CDR2 FQNEAQ. V was cut by 3 bases and J by 1 base, with 9 bases left in between. This CDR3 region has 14 residues.